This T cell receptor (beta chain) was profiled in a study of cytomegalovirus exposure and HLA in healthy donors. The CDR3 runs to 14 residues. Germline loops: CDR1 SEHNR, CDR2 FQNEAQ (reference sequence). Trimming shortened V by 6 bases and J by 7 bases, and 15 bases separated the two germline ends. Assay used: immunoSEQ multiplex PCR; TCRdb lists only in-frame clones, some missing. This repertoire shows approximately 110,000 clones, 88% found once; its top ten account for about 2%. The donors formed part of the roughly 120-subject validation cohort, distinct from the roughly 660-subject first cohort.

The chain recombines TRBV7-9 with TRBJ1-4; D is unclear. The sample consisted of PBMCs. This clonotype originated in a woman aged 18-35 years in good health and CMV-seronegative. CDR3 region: CASSSGTAIEKLFF. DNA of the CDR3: TGTGCCAGCAGTTCTGGTACAGCAATTGAAAAACTGTTTTTT.